The entry below describes one T cell receptor beta chain. This receptor's antigen is unknown. The input lacks base qualities; no much larger clone sits a single base away. This sample was taken from a study of blood T cell repertoires in COVID-19 (dated by TCRdb to 2020 to 2021). Looking at the study overall: Samples covering the acute and convalescent phases of COVID-19 were provided by collaborators in the United States, Italy and Spain. The samples were drawn from the first 160 participants of the ongoing ImmuneRACE study and from 950 to 1,500 subjects provided by 6 global collaborators. The prospective study material was composed of cDNA or gDNA derived from T cells, B-cell-depleted T cells, or PBMCs. HLA class I and class II types, where available, came from metadata supplied by the sample provider rather than from assay-based typing. The repertoires were made available in a free public database intended to serve as a resource for research on the immune response to SARS-CoV-2. Subjects who had been exposed to COVID-19, were actively infected with it, or had recovered from it provided the deeply sampled blood TCRbeta repertoires that made up the dataset. A de-identified subject ID, COVID-19 status, age in years and sex were almost always included in the sample metadata. What the authors observed across the whole study: Clinical and demographic metadata were provided uncurated, with the amount varying by source and participant.

The collaborating institutions used their own protocols to collect whole blood in K2EDTA tubes. For TCRbeta analysis, collaborators shipped samples in one of three forms: frozen whole blood, isolated PBMCs, or DNA extracted from either of those sample types. TCRbeta CDR3 regions were amplified from genomic DNA by means of the immunoSEQ Assay, a bias-controlled multiplex PCR. As for the original processing: Nucleated cell counts per sample were estimated from amplification of reference gene primers within the assay. To quantify the absolute abundance of each unique TCRbeta CDR3 rearrangement, sequence reads were collapsed and filtered. For each sample, productive Simpson clonality was calculated as the square root of Simpson's diversity index across productive rearrangements. Drawn from immuneACCESS, this table holds only the in-frame rearrangements with V and J called that TCRdb kept. Clones are partly lost; checked studies trace under half to an unresolved V gene and leave the rest unexplained. The D gene and trimming were derived from the DNA, and the V and J assignments and clone size from that table. This sample is represented by approximately 450,000 clones; roughly 89% of them were singletons. The ten largest clonotypes hold approximately 4.5% of the sample.

CDR3 length: 16 amino acids, cysteine to phenylalanine. The CDR3 DNA has 48 bases and is translated from base 1. V sheds 6 bases and J sheds 3 bases, leaving 20 bases between their ends. CDR1 MDHEN and CDR2 SYDVKM were looked up in the germline V gene. The rearranged segments are TRBV28 and TRBJ2-5; a tentative D call is TRBD2 (5 bases match). The TCR was taken from a woman in her twenties or thirties with acute or convalescent COVID-19. Sample: peripheral blood. The bases are TGTGCCAGCAGCTCTAACGGTCTATTCGGGGAAGAGACCCAGTACTTC. Its protein reads: CASSSNGLFGEETQYF.